This TCR beta chain was obtained from a study of spatial heterogeneity in lung cancer. The study, taken as a whole, reports: Ubiquitous expanded tumor TCRs were seen in blood more at resection than at follow-up.

As to time point: sample taken at primary tumor resection. The study sequenced unsorted whole RNA from tumor, nontumor lung or frozen PBMC. The library protocol tagged each TCR cDNA with a unique molecular identifier. TCRdb fed the 5' RACE reads into MiXCR, producing one record per CDR3 protein. The sample comprises 25,000 to 30,000 distinct CDR3 sequences, 7.5% to 9.5% of which are singletons, and roughly 34% rests with the top ten. Deletions cut 5 bases from V and 0 bases from J, with 13 bases between. This CDR3 spans 16 amino acids. CDR1 is SGHVS and CDR2 is FNYEAQ in the germline V gene. This clonotype was recorded many times. The antigen is unknown.

This clonotype was sampled from a female donor with early-stage non-small cell lung cancer. The sample here was PBMCs, taken at surgery. The V and J genes are TRBV7-6 and TRBJ2-2; unclear D gene. The CDR3 spells CASSATYPPNTGELFF. The DNA for the CDR3 is TGTGCCAGCAGCGCCACCTACCCTCCGAACACCGGGGAGCTGTTTTTT.